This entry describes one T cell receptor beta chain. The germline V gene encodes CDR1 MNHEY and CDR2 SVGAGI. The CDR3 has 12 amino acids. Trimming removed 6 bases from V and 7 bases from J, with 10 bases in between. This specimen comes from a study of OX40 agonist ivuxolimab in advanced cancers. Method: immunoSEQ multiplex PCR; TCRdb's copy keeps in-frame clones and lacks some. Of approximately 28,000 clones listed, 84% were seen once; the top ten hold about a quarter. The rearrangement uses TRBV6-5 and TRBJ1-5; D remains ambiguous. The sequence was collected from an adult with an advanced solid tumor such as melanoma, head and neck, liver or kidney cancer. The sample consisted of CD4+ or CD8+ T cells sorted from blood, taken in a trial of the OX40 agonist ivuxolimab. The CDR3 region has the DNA TGTGCCAGCAGGACCGTTGGCCAGCCCCAGCATTTT. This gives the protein CASRTVGQPQHF.